This paragraph reports one T cell receptor (beta chain). Its antigen is as yet unknown. TCRdb used MiXCR to reprocess the reads, holding one entry per CDR3 protein. The table records 200,000 or so distinct CDR3 sequences, roughly a fifth of them present only once. This CDR3 is built from 15 residues. The germline CDR1 and CDR2 sequences are SGHRS and YFSETQ. Unmatched junction bases numbered 5, after V lost 4 bases and J lost 2 bases. This specimen comes from a study of T cell repertoires in cytomegalovirus infection. Study context: Both CMV infection and a matching HLA type were indicated by public TCR beta signatures.

Whole-study findings and limits: There were carriers of CMV plus the relevant HLA, and cumulative public TCR beta family frequency identified them. Ex vivo responses were dominated by HLA-C-restricted CMV-specific TCR beta clonotypes.

The chain couples TRBV5-1 to TRBJ2-3; 9 positions agree with TRBD2. The receptor was isolated from a human donor in good health (CMV status not recorded). Some clones in this sample may be carry-over from other donors' samples. Sequencing was performed on PBMCs. The CDR3 nucleotides read TGCGCCAGCAGCCCTAGCGGGACTCCCACAGATACGCAGTATTTT. Protein sequence: CASSPSGTPTDTQYF. The complete variable domain, with remaining parts taken from reference TRBV5-1 and TRBJ2-3, reads KAGVTQTPRYLIKTRGQQVTLSCSPISGHRSVSWYQQTPGQGLQFLFEYFSETQRNKGNFPGRFSGRQFSNSRSEMNVSTLELGDSALYLCASSPSGTPTDTQYFGPGTRLTVL.